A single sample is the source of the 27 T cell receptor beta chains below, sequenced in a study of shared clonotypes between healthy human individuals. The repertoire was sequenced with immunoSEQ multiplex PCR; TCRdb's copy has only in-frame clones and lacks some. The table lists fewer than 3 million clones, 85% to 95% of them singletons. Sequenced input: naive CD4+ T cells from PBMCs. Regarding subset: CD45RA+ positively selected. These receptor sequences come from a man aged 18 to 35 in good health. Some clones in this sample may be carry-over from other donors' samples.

The CDR3 region has the DNA TGCGCCAGCAGCTTGGGCCCTTCAGGGGCGGATCTGAACGAGCAGTACTTC. Protein: CASSLGPSGADLNEQYF. The chain is built from TRBV5-1 and TRBJ2-7, with TRBD1 as a possible D gene (6 bases). V lost 0 bases and J lost 5, with 21 bases in between. The length of the CDR3 is 17 residues. CDR1 and CDR2 from the germline V gene are SGHRS and YFSETQ.

The CDR3 region is CASSLGRDFNEQFF. The CDR3 DNA reads as TGTGCCAGCAGCTTAGGGAGGGACTTCAATGAGCAGTTCTTC. V usage is TRBV7-2 and J usage is TRBJ2-1; D may be TRBD2 (6 bases). This CDR3 has 14 residues. Trimming cost V 1 base and J 6 bases, with 10 bases left between them. Germline V CDR1 and CDR2: SGHTA, FQGNSA.

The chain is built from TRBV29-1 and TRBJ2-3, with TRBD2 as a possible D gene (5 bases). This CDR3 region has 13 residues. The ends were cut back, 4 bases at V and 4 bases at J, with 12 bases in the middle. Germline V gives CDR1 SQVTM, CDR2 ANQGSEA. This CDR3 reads CSVAPGRADTQYF. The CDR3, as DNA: TGCAGCGTTGCCCCGGGAAGGGCAGATACGCAGTATTTT.

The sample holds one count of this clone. The CDR3 reads CSVEVGAVGETQYF. The CDR3 coding sequence is TGCAGCGTTGAGGTGGGGGCCGTGGGAGAGACCCAGTACTTC. This chain uses TRBV29-1 with TRBJ2-5, with D possibly matching TRBD1 (6 bases). Trimming removed 3 bases from V and 4 bases from J, with 15 bases in between. The CDR3 runs 14 residues. Germline V lookup: CDR1 SQVTM, CDR2 ANQGSEA.

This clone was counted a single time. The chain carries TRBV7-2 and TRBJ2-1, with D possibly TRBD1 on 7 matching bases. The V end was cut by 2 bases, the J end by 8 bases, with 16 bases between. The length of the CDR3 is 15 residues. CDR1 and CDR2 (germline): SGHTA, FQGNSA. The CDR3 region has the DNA TGTGCCAGCAGCTTATCCCGCGCAGGGGGGCATGAGCAGTTCTTC. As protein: CASSLSRAGGHEQFF. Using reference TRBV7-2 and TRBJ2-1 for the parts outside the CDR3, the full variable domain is GAGVSQSPSNKVTEKGKDVELRCDPISGHTALYWYRQSLGQGLEFLIYFQGNSAPDKSGLPSDRFSAERTGGSVSTLTIQRTQQEDSAVYLCASSLSRAGGHEQFFGPGTRLTVL.

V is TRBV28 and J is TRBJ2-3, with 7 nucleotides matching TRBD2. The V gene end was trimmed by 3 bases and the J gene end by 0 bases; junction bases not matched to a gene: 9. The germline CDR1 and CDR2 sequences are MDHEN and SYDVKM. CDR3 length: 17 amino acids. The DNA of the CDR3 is TGTGCCAGCAGTTTTGCTTGGACTAGTTCTAGCACAGATACGCAGTATTTT. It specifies CASSFAWTSSSTDTQYF.

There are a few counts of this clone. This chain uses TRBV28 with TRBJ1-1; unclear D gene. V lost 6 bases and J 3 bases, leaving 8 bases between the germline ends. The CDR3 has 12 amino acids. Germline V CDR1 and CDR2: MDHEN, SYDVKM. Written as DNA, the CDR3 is TGTGCCAGCAGGACTGAATACACTGAAGCTTTCTTT. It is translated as CASRTEYTEAFF.

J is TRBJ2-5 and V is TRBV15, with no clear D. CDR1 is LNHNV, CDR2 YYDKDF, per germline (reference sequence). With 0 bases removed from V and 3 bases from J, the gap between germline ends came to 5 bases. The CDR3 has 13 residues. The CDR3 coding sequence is TGTGCCACCAGCAGAGATGGTAAAGAGACCCAGTACTTC. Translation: CATSRDGKETQYF.

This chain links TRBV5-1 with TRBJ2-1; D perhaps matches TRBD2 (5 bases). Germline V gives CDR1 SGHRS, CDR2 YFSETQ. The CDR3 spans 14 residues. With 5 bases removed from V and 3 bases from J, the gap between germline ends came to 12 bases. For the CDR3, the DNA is TGCGCCAGCAGAGAGGGAAACAACTACAATGAGCAGTTCTTC. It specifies CASREGNNYNEQFF.

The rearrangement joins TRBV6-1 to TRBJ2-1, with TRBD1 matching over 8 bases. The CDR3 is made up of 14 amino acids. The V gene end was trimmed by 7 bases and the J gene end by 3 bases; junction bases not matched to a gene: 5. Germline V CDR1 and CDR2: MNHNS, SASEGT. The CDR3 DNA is TGTGCCAGCACCTACAGGGGGAACTACAATGAGCAGTTCTTC. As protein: CASTYRGNYNEQFF.

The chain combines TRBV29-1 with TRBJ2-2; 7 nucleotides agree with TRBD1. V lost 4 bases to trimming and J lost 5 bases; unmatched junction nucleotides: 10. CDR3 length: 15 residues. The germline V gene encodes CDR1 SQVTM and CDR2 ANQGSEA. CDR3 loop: CSVGGTDLWTGELFF. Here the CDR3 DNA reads TGCAGCGTTGGGGGGACAGATCTATGGACCGGGGAGCTGTTTTTT.

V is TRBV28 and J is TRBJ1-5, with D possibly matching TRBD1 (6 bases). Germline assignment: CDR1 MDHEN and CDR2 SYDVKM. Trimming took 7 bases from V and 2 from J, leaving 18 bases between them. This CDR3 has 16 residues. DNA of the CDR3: TGTGCCAGCAAATTTACAGGAAAGGGGGGCAATCAGCCCCAGCATTTT. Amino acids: CASKFTGKGGNQPQHF.

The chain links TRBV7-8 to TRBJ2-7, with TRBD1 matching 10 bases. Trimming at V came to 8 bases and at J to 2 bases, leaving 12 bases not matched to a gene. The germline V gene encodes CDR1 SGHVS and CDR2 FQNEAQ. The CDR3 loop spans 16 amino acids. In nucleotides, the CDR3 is TGTGCCAGCCTTCCCAACCCCGGGACAGGGGCCTACGAGCAGTACTTC. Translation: CASLPNPGTGAYEQYF.

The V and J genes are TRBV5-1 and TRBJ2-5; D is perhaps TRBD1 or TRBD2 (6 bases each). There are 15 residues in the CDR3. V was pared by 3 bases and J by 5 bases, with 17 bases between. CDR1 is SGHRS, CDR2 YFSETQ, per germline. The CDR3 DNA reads TGCGCCAGCAGCTCCGCCCCGGGGGCGGCGGAGACCCAGTACTTC. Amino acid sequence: CASSSAPGAAETQYF. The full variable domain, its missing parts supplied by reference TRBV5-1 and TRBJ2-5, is KAGVTQTPRYLIKTRGQQVTLSCSPISGHRSVSWYQQTPGQGLQFLFEYFSETQRNKGNFPGRFSGRQFSNSRSEMNVSTLELGDSALYLCASSSAPGAAETQYFGPGTRLLVL.

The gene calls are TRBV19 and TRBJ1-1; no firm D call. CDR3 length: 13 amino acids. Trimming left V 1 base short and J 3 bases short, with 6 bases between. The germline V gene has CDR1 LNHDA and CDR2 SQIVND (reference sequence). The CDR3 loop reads CASSIASHTEAFF. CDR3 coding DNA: TGTGCCAGTAGTATAGCCAGCCACACTGAAGCTTTCTTT.

The DNA for the CDR3 is TGTGCCTGGAGCAGAGGCTTAAATCAGCCCCAGCATTTT. Protein: CAWSRGLNQPQHF. The chain couples TRBV30 to TRBJ1-5; D is uncertain. In germline, CDR1 is GTSNPN, CDR2 SVGIG (reference sequence). This CDR3 contains 13 residues. With 3 bases removed from V and 4 bases from J, the gap between germline ends came to 10 bases.

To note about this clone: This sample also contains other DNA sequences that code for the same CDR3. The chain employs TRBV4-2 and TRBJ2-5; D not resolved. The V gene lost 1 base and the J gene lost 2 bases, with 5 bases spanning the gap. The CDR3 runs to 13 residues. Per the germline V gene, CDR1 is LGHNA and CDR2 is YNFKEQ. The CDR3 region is CASSQAPQETQYF. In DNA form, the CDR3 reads TGTGCCAGCAGCCAAGCACCACAAGAGACCCAGTACTTC.

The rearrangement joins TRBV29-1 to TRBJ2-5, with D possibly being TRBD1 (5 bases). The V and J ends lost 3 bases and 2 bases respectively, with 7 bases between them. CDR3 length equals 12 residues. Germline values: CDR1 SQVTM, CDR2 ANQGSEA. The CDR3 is CSVDRVQETQYF. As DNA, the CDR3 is TGCAGCGTTGACAGGGTGCAAGAGACCCAGTACTTC.

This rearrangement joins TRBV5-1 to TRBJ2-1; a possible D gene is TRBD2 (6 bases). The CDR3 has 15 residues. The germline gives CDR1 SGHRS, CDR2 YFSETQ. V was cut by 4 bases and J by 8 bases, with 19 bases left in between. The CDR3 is CASSPGLTLGDEQFF. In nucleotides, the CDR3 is TGCGCCAGCAGCCCAGGACTAACCCTGGGCGATGAGCAGTTCTTC.

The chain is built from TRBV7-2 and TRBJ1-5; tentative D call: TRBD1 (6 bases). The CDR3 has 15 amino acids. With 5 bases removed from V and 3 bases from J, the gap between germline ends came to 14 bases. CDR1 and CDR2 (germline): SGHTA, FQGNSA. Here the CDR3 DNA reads TGTGCCAGCAGCAGCGAAGCAGGGGACAATCAGCCCCAGCATTTT. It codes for CASSSEAGDNQPQHF.

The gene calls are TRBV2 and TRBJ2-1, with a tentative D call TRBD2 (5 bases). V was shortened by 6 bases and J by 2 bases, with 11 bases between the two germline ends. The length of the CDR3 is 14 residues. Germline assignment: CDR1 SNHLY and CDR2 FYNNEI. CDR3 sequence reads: CASSGETTYNEQFF. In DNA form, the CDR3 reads TGTGCCAGCAGCGGGGAAACCACCTACAATGAGCAGTTCTTC. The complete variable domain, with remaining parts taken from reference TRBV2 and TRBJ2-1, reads EPEVTQTPSHQVTQMGQEVILRCVPISNHLYFYWYRQILGQKVEFLVSFYNNEISEKSEIFDDQFSVERPDGSNFTLKIRSTKLEDSAMYFCASSGETTYNEQFFGPGTRLTVL.

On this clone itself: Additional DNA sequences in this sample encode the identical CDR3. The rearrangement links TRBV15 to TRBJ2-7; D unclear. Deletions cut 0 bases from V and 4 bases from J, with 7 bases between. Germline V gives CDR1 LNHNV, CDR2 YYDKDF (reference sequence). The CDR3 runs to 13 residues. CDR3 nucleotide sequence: TGTGCCACCAGCAGAGATCGGTCTTACGAGCAGTACTTC. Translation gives CATSRDRSYEQYF.

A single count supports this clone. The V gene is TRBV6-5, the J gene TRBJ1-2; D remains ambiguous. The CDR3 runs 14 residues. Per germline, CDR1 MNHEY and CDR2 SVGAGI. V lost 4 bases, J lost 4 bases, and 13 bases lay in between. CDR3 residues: CASSSDGRSYGYTF. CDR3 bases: TGTGCCAGCAGTTCAGATGGACGGAGCTATGGCTACACCTTC.

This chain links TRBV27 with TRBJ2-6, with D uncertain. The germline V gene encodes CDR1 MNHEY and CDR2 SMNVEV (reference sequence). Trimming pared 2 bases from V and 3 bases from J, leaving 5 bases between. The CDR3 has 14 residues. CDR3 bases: TGTGCCAGCAGTTTACGTGGTGGGGCCAACGTCCTGACTTTC. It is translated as CASSLRGGANVLTF.

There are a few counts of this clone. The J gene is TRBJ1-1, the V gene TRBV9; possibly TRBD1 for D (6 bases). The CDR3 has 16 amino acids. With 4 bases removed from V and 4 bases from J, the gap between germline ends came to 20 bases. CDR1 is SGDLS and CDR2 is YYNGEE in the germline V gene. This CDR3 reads CASSQGIRGRGTEAFF. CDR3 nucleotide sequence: TGTGCCAGCAGCCAGGGGATAAGAGGGAGGGGCACTGAAGCTTTCTTT.

The CDR3 reads CASSPTGQGRADQPQHF. CDR3 DNA sequence: TGTGCCAGCAGCCCCACAGGGCAGGGTAGGGCCGATCAGCCCCAGCATTTT. The rearrangement uses TRBV4-2 and TRBJ1-5; tentatively, D is TRBD1 (6 bases). Germline lookup yields CDR1 LGHNA and CDR2 YNFKEQ. V lost 4 bases to trimming and J lost 5 bases, with 21 bases between them. The CDR3 sequence is 17 residues long.

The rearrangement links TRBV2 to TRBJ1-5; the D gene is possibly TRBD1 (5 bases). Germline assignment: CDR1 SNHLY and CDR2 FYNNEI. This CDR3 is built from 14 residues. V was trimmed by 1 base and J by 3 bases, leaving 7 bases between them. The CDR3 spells CASSEGGTNQPQHF. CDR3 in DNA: TGTGCCAGCAGTGAAGGTGGGACCAATCAGCCCCAGCATTTT.